These 23 T cell receptor beta chains originate from one sample sequenced in a study of T-cell reconstitution after alpha-beta-depleted transplantation in children. Library preparation (for TCRbeta) was performed with unique molecular identifiers. From the PCR reads, TCRdb called clonotypes with MiXCR, one entry per CDR3 protein. The sample comprises about 690,000 distinct CDR3 sequences, around a sixth of which are singletons, and approximately 1% rests with the top ten. The starting material was PBMCs from the stem cell graft donor, obtained from the stem cell graft. Receptors originate from a human donor who donated a stem cell graft to a child with acute myeloid leukemia.

This clonotype was picked up many times. The chain recombines TRBV20-1 with TRBJ1-1; D is perhaps TRBD1 (5 bases). Germline values: CDR1 DFQATT, CDR2 SNEGSKA (reference sequence). Trimming took 6 bases from V and 0 from J, leaving 14 bases between them. There are 14 residues in the CDR3. CDR3 coding DNA: TGCAGTGCACATCGACAGATAATGAACACTGAAGCTTTCTTT. As protein: CSAHRQIMNTEAFF.

This sequence joins TRBV7-3 and TRBJ2-7; 10 nucleotides align to TRBD2. The J segment lost 3 bases and the V segment lost 5 bases, leaving 7 bases of the junction unmatched. The CDR3 runs 15 residues. Germline V gives CDR1 SGHTA, CDR2 FQGTGA. In DNA form, the CDR3 reads TGTGCCAGCAGCCATAGCGGGGGGTTCCTCTACGAGCAGTACTTC. Its protein is CASSHSGGFLYEQYF.

V gene TRBV20-1 combines with J gene TRBJ1-5; TRBD1 matches at 7 bases. The trim removed 5 bases at V and 0 bases at J, leaving 4 bases unmatched. The germline CDR1 and CDR2 sequences are DFQATT and SNEGSKA (reference sequence). This CDR3 has 14 residues. This CDR3 is CSAGTVLSNQPQHF. In DNA, the CDR3 is TGCAGTGCTGGGACAGTCCTTAGCAATCAGCCCCAGCATTTT.

This clonotype occurred a few times. This chain uses TRBV12-3 or TRBV12-4 with TRBJ2-7; no clear D. CDR3 length: 12 residues. V was trimmed by 5 bases and J by 3 bases, leaving 8 bases between them. The CDR3 nucleotides are TGTGCCAGCAGTCCCCATCGCTACGAGCAGTACTTC. It specifies CASSPHRYEQYF.

The chain is built from TRBV10-3 and TRBJ2-5; D is unresolved. Deletions cut 6 bases from V and 2 bases from J, with 16 bases between. CDR3 length: 15 residues. The germline V gene has CDR1 ENHRY and CDR2 SYGVKD. This CDR3 is CAISNIQDGQETQYF. In DNA form, the CDR3 reads TGTGCCATCAGCAACATTCAGGACGGACAAGAGACCCAGTACTTC.

This clonotype has only a few counts. The gene calls are TRBV20-1 and TRBJ2-5; 7 nucleotides align to TRBD2. The V and J ends lost 0 bases and 5 bases, in that order; junction bases with no gene match: 15. Germline loops: CDR1 DFQATT, CDR2 SNEGSKA (reference sequence). This CDR3 region has 17 residues. CDR3 DNA: TGCAGTGCTAGAGATTGGGATGGGAGGCTAGCGGATGAGACCCAGTACTTC. Translated, it gives CSARDWDGRLADETQYF.

This clonotype showed up many times. The V and J genes are TRBV6-6 and TRBJ2-2; either TRBD1 or TRBD2 may fit D (5 bases each). The V and J ends lost 8 bases and 4 bases respectively, with 11 bases between them. The germline V gene has CDR1 MNHNY and CDR2 SVGAGI (reference sequence). CDR3 length equals 13 residues. The CDR3 loop is CASRDPATGELFF. The CDR3 coding sequence is TGTGCCAGCCGGGACCCAGCCACCGGGGAGCTGTTTTTT.

This clonotype has a count of ten or more. The chain carries TRBV29-1 and TRBJ2-1; 8 bases align to TRBD1. Germline V gives CDR1 SQVTM, CDR2 ANQGSEA. This CDR3 is 12 amino acids long. The trim removed 7 bases at V and 6 bases at J, leaving 5 bases unmatched. The CDR3 is CSGGQGGNEQFF. CDR3 bases: TGCAGCGGCGGACAGGGCGGCAATGAGCAGTTCTTC.

The rearrangement joins TRBV4-3 to TRBJ2-1; D may be TRBD2 (6 bases). Germline lookup yields CDR1 LGHNA and CDR2 YSLEER. The V end was cut by 8 bases, the J end by 0 bases, with 8 bases between. The CDR3 sequence is 13 residues long. The chain's CDR3 is CASGGISYNEQFF. The CDR3, as DNA: TGCGCCAGCGGCGGGATCTCCTACAATGAGCAGTTCTTC.

This clonotype was counted ten times or more. V gene TRBV20-1 combines with J gene TRBJ2-5, with D hard to call. There are 12 residues in the CDR3. The germline V and J ends were trimmed by 1 base and 3 bases, with 6 bases remaining between them. Germline values: CDR1 DFQATT, CDR2 SNEGSKA (reference sequence). The CDR3, as DNA: TGCAGTGCTAGAGTTACAGAAGAGACCCAGTACTTC. This sequence encodes CSARVTEETQYF.

As DNA, the CDR3 is TGTGCCAGCAGGCTCGGTATGAACACCGGGGAGCTGTTTTTT. Translation: CASRLGMNTGELFF. The chain links TRBV7-2 to TRBJ2-2, with D unresolved. This CDR3 region has 14 residues. Trimming shortened V by 6 bases and J by 1 base, and 9 bases separated the two germline ends. Germline CDR1 and CDR2: SGHTA and FQGNSA. The full variable domain, rest sourced from reference TRBV7-2 and TRBJ2-2, is GAGVSQSPSNKVTEKGKDVELRCDPISGHTALYWYRQSLGQGLEFLIYFQGNSAPDKSGLPSDRFSAERTGGSVSTLTIQRTQQEDSAVYLCASRLGMNTGELFFGEGSRLTVL.

This clonotype occurred a few times. The chain recombines TRBV6-1 with TRBJ2-3; 10 nucleotides match TRBD2. The CDR3 consists of 16 residues. J gave up 2 bases and V 4 bases, and 6 bases lay outside the gene matches. Germline V gene sequence: CDR1 MNHNS, CDR2 SASEGT. As DNA, the CDR3 is TGTGCCAGCAGTGGCCCACTAGCGGGGATCACAGATACGCAGTATTTT. This gives the protein CASSGPLAGITDTQYF.

This clonotype has a count of ten or more. The chain's CDR3 is CAISESGVYEQYV. In DNA, the CDR3 is TGTGCCATCAGTGAGTCGGGGGTCTACGAGCAGTACGTC. The chain recombines TRBV10-3 with TRBJ2-7; D may be TRBD1 or TRBD2 (5 bases each). There are 13 residues in the CDR3. Germline loops: CDR1 ENHRY, CDR2 SYGVKD. V was shortened by 0 bases and J by 3 bases, with 6 bases between the two germline ends.

This clonotype was picked up many times. The CDR3 DNA is TGCAGTGCTAGAGGCAGGGGGCGAGGGAACACTGAAGCTTTCTTT. It is translated as CSARGRGRGNTEAFF. The chain couples TRBV20-1 to TRBJ1-1; 8 bases agree with TRBD1. Trimming took 1 base from V and 1 from J; bases not matched to a gene: 5. The CDR3 extends over 15 amino acids. Germline V gives CDR1 DFQATT, CDR2 SNEGSKA (reference sequence).

V usage is TRBV6-2 or TRBV6-3 and J usage is TRBJ2-5; D not resolved. The CDR3 runs to 15 residues. Germline values: CDR1 MNHEY, CDR2 SVGEGT. V lost 7 bases and J 5 bases, leaving 20 bases between the germline ends. CDR3 sequence: CASNHLSAVGETQYF. The DNA for the CDR3 is TGTGCCAGCAATCATCTGTCGGCGGTAGGGGAGACCCAGTACTTC.

This clonotype was seen a few times. CDR3 amino acids: CASSSLRGPEQFF. CDR3 DNA sequence: TGTGCCAGCAGCTCCCTTAGGGGACCTGAGCAGTTCTTC. The gene calls are TRBV5-5 and TRBJ2-1, with D possibly called TRBD1 or TRBD2 (5 bases each). The V and J ends lost 3 bases and 9 bases respectively, with 13 bases between them. The CDR3 runs 13 residues. Germline lookup yields CDR1 SGHKS and CDR2 YYEKEE (reference sequence).

This clonotype was seen repeatedly, ten times or more. The chain links TRBV20-1 to TRBJ1-5; TRBD1 might be the D (5 bases). V dropped 1 base and J dropped 2 bases, with 24 bases sitting between them. This CDR3 spans 19 amino acids. Germline CDR1 and CDR2: DFQATT and SNEGSKA (reference sequence). Here the CDR3 DNA reads TGCAGTGCTAGAGCGAGGGGAACCCCGTATATAGTGGGCAATCAGCCCCAGCATTTT. Protein: CSARARGTPYIVGNQPQHF.

The chain links TRBV7-2 to TRBJ2-6; D is perhaps TRBD1 (5 bases). The CDR3 has 16 residues. From germline, CDR1 is SGHTA and CDR2 FQGNSA. V was shortened by 0 bases and J by 2 bases, with 8 bases between the two germline ends. The CDR3 DNA follows: TGTGCCAGCAGCTTAGCGTCAGGGCCTGGGGCCAACGTCCTGACTTTC. This encodes CASSLASGPGANVLTF.

The chain combines TRBV5-1 with TRBJ1-1, with D unclear. The CDR3 runs 15 residues. The germline V gene has CDR1 SGHRS and CDR2 YFSETQ. The V end was cut by 4 bases, the J end by 0 bases, with 13 bases between. The CDR3 protein is CASSPPGSLNTEAFF. Here the CDR3 DNA reads TGCGCCAGCAGCCCCCCTGGGTCGTTGAACACTGAAGCTTTCTTT.

This chain links TRBV12-3 or TRBV12-4 with TRBJ2-3, with 16 nucleotides matching TRBD2. There are 18 residues in the CDR3. With V trimmed by 5 bases and J by 5 bases, 10 bases remained unmatched. CDR3 in amino acids: CASSPWGLAGGPVDTQYF. The DNA for the CDR3 is TGTGCCAGCAGTCCCTGGGGACTAGCGGGGGGGCCGGTAGATACGCAGTATTTT.

Only one count was recorded for this clonotype. Sequence at one end of the junction differs from germline and may be a read error. The genes are TRBV20-1 and TRBJ2-2; 7 nucleotides match TRBD2. Germline CDR1 and CDR2: DFQATT and SNEGSKA (reference sequence). The length of the CDR3 is 12 residues. CDR3 loop: CSATSASGELYF. The CDR3 DNA is TGCAGTGCCACTAGCGCGAGCGGGGAGCTGTATTTT.

This chain connects TRBV6-7 to TRBJ1-5, with a possible D match to TRBD1 (5 bases). TRBV6-7 carries the ORF label, with uncertain function. The CDR3 runs 19 residues. Trimming took off 2 bases at V and 0 bases at J, with 20 bases between the two ends. The CDR3 bases are TGTGCCAGCAGTTACCCTTGGACAACCGGGGTGAATAGCAATCAGCCCCAGCATTTT. This translates into CASSYPWTTGVNSNQPQHF.

CDR3 sequence (DNA): TGCGCCAGCAGCGCCAGACAGGGGGCCGGGAGCACTGAAGCTTTCTTT. Encoded protein: CASSARQGAGSTEAFF. The chain couples TRBV4-3 to TRBJ1-1; 10 positions agree with TRBD1. With V trimmed by 5 bases and J by 4 bases, 10 bases remained unmatched. Looked up from germline, CDR1 is LGHNA and CDR2 is YSLEER. CDR3 size: 16 residues.